This TCR beta chain was sequenced during a study of OX40 agonist ivuxolimab in advanced cancers. With V trimmed by 8 bases and J by 5 bases, 6 bases remained unmatched. In germline, CDR1 is SEHNR, CDR2 FQNEAQ (reference sequence). The CDR3 runs to 14 residues. Generated by immunoSEQ multiplex PCR, the TCRdb table keeps only in-frame clones and is missing some. The sample carries around 80,000 clones, 65% to 90% recorded once. The chain couples TRBV7-9 to TRBJ2-2; 9 nucleotides match TRBD1. The sequencing used CD4+ or CD8+ T cells sorted from blood, collected in a trial of the OX40 agonist ivuxolimab. This receptor was identified in an adult with an advanced solid tumor such as melanoma, head and neck, liver or kidney cancer. The CDR3 region has the DNA TGTGCCAGCGAGGGACAGGGAAGGACCGGGGAGCTGTTTTTT. It is translated as CASEGQGRTGELFF.